This T cell receptor beta chain was retrieved from a study of OX40 agonist ivuxolimab in advanced cancers. This table comes from immunoSEQ multiplex PCR, and its TCRdb copy is limited to in-frame clones, with some not included. The sample includes roughly 62,000 clones, around 85% of them seen just once. The germline CDR1 and CDR2 sequences are LNHDA and SQIVND (reference sequence). The length of the CDR3 is 14 residues. After removal of 6 bases from V and 8 bases from J, the junction contained 9 bases not matched to a gene. This rearrangement joins TRBV19 to TRBJ1-4; 7 nucleotides line up with TRBD1. The source is an adult with an advanced solid tumor such as melanoma, head and neck, liver or kidney cancer. Specimen: CD4+ or CD8+ T cells sorted from blood, collected in a trial of the OX40 agonist ivuxolimab. CDR3 sequence reads: CASSQTGITEKLFF. CDR3 bases: TGTGCCAGTAGCCAGACAGGGATAACAGAAAAACTGTTTTTT.